This passage covers 8 T cell receptor beta chains from one sample sequenced in a study of T cells in Graves' hyperthyroidism and ophthalmopathy. The investigators amplified TCR beta CDR3 regions from RNA transcripts. HTBI primers drove first-round RT-PCR of the TCR CDR3. TCRdb used MiXCR to reprocess the multiplex PCR reads, holding one entry per CDR3 protein. The sample holds 350,000 or so distinct CDR3 sequences, 15% to 20% seen once. The sample taken for sequencing was blood. All receptors derive from a woman aged 40 to 49 with Graves' ophthalmopathy.

This clonotype has a count of ten or more. The V gene is TRBV27, the J gene TRBJ2-7, with 10 positions matching TRBD2. The CDR3 has 15 amino acids. Germline V gene lookup returns CDR1 MNHEY and CDR2 SMNVEV (reference sequence). The J segment lost 5 bases and the V segment lost 4 bases, leaving 8 bases of the junction unmatched. CDR3 nucleotides: TGTGCCAGCAGTTCCTCTAGCGGGAGTGTCGACGAGCAGTACTTC. Translated: CASSSSSGSVDEQYF.

Ten or more counts support this clonotype. This may be a read error: a much more frequent sequence differs by one nucleotide. The V and J genes are TRBV30 and TRBJ1-1; D unresolved. This CDR3 spans 13 amino acids. Looked up from germline, CDR1 is GTSNPN and CDR2 is SVGIG (reference sequence). In nucleotides, the CDR3 is TGTGCCTGGGGTGTGAGGCCGAACACTGAAGCTTTCTTT. Translated: CAWGVRPNTEAFF.

This clonotype has a count of ten or more. V is TRBV11-2 and J is TRBJ2-2; D gene uncertain. This CDR3 spans 15 amino acids. V was pared by 6 bases and J by 1 base, with 12 bases between. Germline V CDR1 and CDR2: SGHAT, FQNNGV. CDR3 sequence (DNA): TGTGCCAGCAGGTCACCACAGCGGAACACCGGGGAGCTGTTTTTT. As protein: CASRSPQRNTGELFF. The variable domain in full, with the rest retrieved from reference TRBV11-2 and TRBJ2-2, is EAGVAQSPRYKIIEKRQSVAFWCNPISGHATLYWYQQILGQGPKLLIQFQNNGVVDDSQLPKDRFSAERLKGVDSTLKIQPAKLEDSAVYLCASRSPQRNTGELFFGEGSRLTVL.

In its sample, this clonotype was seen many times. The chain uses TRBV6-5 and TRBJ2-5, with D perhaps TRBD2 (6 bases). The germline CDR1 and CDR2 sequences are MNHEY and SVGAGI. V lost 2 bases and J 2 bases, leaving 12 bases between the germline ends. The CDR3 length is 15 residues. The CDR3 protein is CASSYVGGKQETQYF. The CDR3 DNA reads TGTGCCAGCAGTTACGTGGGGGGAAAACAAGAGACCCAGTACTTC.

In this sample, this clonotype turned up many times. V gene TRBV6-1 combines with J gene TRBJ2-7, with 7 bases matching TRBD2. V lost 2 bases to trimming and J lost 2 bases; unmatched junction nucleotides: 6. Germline assignment: CDR1 MNHNS and CDR2 SASEGT. This CDR3 region has 15 residues. CDR3 region: CASSEIQRGAYEQYF. The CDR3, as DNA: TGTGCCAGCAGTGAAATCCAGCGGGGCGCCTACGAGCAGTACTTC.

This clonotype was found many times. V usage is TRBV2 and J usage is TRBJ1-2; 7 positions match TRBD1. The CDR3 is 13 amino acids. Per germline, CDR1 SNHLY and CDR2 FYNNEI. V lost 7 bases to trimming and J lost 3 bases; unmatched junction nucleotides: 5. CDR3 sequence reads: CASNDRAYYGYTF. The CDR3 DNA follows: TGTGCCAGCAACGACAGGGCTTACTATGGCTACACCTTC.

This clonotype has ten or more counts. The chain recombines TRBV11-2 with TRBJ1-3, with D hard to call. Germline values: CDR1 SGHAT, CDR2 FQNNGV. V lost 4 bases and J lost 0, with 16 bases in between. This CDR3 spans 17 amino acids. CDR3 residues: CASSSVGLSRSGNTIYF. As DNA, the CDR3 is TGTGCCAGCAGCTCCGTCGGTCTCTCCCGCTCTGGAAACACCATATATTTT.

Many counts were recorded for this clonotype. The V gene is TRBV11-2, the J gene TRBJ1-1; D call uncertain. Trimming took 0 bases from V and 8 from J, leaving 10 bases between them. CDR1 SGHAT and CDR2 FQNNGV come from the germline V gene. The CDR3 extends over 13 amino acids. The CDR3 DNA reads TGTGCCAGCAGCTTAGATCGCGGGCCCGAAGCTTTCTTT. It translates to CASSLDRGPEAFF.